What follows is one T cell receptor beta chain and its context. This clone has a handful of counts. Its antigen is still unknown. No much larger clonotype is one base removed from it; base qualities were not supplied. The CDR3 runs 14 residues from the cysteine to the phenylalanine. The read is trimmed to its CDR3 DNA, 42 bases read in frame from base 1. V sheds 1 base and J sheds 1 base, leaving 7 bases between their ends. In the germline V gene (reference sequence), CDR1 corresponds to SEHNR and CDR2 to FQNEAQ. The data were taken from a study of graft-versus-host responses after intestinal transplantation (dated by TCRdb to the early 2020s). Concerning the study at large: Multivisceral, liver-intestinal, or isolated intestinal transplants were received by the recipients. A peak of at least 4% donor T cells among recipient peripheral blood mononuclear cells was the definition used for donor T cell macrochimerism. Alloreactive clones were identified by sequencing pre-transplant mixed lymphocyte reaction products and comparing these products with unstimulated pre-transplant donor and recipient T cells. A cohort of some 24 intestinal transplant recipients, including one retransplant, was enrolled, and 3 patients lacking pretransplant specimens were excluded. Graft-versus-host and host-versus-graft alloreactive T cell clones were tracked in the graft, circulation and bone marrow after intestinal transplantation using bulk TCR-beta CDR3 sequencing. Rather than being sequenced by the commercial service, samples from three later patients were sequenced in-house on an Illumina MiSeq and processed with MiXCR. All recipients received anti-thymocyte globulin induction followed by maintenance tacrolimus and steroids for 3 to 4 years.

The investigation overall reported the following: Early after transplant, peak levels of circulating GvH clones were associated with declines in HvG clones. The relatively low number and heterogeneity of intestinal transplant patients limited the conclusions. GvH clones turned up in recipient bone marrow, with some appearing earlier in ileal mucosa or blood, a pattern consistent with an intestinal mucosal origin. Patients with donor T cell macrochimerism had high GvH to HvG T cell clonal ratios in their allografts.

Intraepithelial and lamina propria lymphocytes were isolated from graft specimens using dithiothreitol, EDTA incubations and collagenase D digestion. Serial intestinal graft biopsy specimens collected up to 600 days after transplant underwent bulk TCR-beta sequencing. The library was generated by the immunoSEQ multiplex PCR assay. High-throughput TCR-beta CDR3 sequencing of genomic DNA from most patients was performed by Adaptive Biotechnologies. Per the original workflow: Adaptive's ImmunoSEQ software was the source of the TCR sequencing data for over 15 patients, while a few other patients were processed with MiXCR and VDJtools. CDR3 nucleotide sequences shared between donor and recipient were removed because the origin of such sequences could not be assigned. To count as alloreactive, a clone needed at least 2-fold expansion over unstimulated cells and a minimum CFSE-low frequency of 0.002% (template counts) or 0.001% (read counts). Mappable clones were those detected in sequenced pre-transplant spleen, lymph node, or MLR CFSE-low populations of the donor or recipient. Cumulative frequency of alloreactive clones was calculated as a percentage of all sequences weighted by copy number. In its TCRdb copy, this immuneACCESS table keeps in-frame sequences only and misses some clones. Where compared with another copy, unresolved V genes explain less than half of these, and the others have no known cause. That table furnishes V, J and clone size, whereas the DNA furnished D and trimming. This sample comprises some 7,000 clones, more than 60% of them detected only once. Roughly 5.3% of the sample comes from the top ten.

The source material was ileum tissue, sampled roughly 50 days after transplant. The TCR sequence derives from a human patient who received an intestinal transplant, so some T cells may come from the graft donor. Recombination linked TRBV7-9 to TRBJ1-1; the D gene is not confidently resolved. This receptor carries the CDR3 CASSLVNKNTEAFF. At the DNA level, the sequence is TGTGCCAGCAGCTTAGTCAACAAGAACACTGAAGCTTTCTTT.